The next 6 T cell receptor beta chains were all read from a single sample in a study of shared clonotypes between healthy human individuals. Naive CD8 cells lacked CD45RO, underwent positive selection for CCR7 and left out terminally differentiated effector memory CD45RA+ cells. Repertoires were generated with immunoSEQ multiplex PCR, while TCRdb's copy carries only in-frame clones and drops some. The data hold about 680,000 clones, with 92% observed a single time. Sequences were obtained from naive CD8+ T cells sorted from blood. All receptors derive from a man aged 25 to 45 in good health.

Written as DNA, the CDR3 is TGTGCCAGCAGCTCCCACCTCTTACAGGTGAACACCGGGGAGCTGTTTTTT. This codes for CASSSHLLQVNTGELFF. This chain joins TRBV7-9 and TRBJ2-2; a possible D gene is TRBD1 (5 bases). The CDR3 covers 17 residues. Germline CDR1 and CDR2: SEHNR and FQNEAQ (reference sequence). The V gene lost 4 bases and the J gene lost 1 base, with 16 bases spanning the gap.

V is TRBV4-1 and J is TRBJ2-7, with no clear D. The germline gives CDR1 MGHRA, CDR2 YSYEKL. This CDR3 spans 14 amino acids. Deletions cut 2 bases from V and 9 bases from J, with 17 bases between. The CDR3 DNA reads TGCGCCAGCAGCCAAAAGGTTGATGCCAGCGTGCAGTACTTC. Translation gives CASSQKVDASVQYF.

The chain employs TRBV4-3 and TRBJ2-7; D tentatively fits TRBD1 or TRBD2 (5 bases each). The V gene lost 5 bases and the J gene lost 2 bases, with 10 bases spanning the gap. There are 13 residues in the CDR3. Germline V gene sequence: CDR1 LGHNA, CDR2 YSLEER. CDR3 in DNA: TGCGCCAGCAGCGATGGGACGACCTACGAGCAGTACTTC. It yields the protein CASSDGTTYEQYF.

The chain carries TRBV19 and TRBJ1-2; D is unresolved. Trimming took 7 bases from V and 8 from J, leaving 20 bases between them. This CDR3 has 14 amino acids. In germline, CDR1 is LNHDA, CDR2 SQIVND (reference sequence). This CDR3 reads CASNMGGNVLGYTF. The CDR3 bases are TGTGCCAGTAACATGGGAGGGAATGTATTGGGCTACACCTTC.

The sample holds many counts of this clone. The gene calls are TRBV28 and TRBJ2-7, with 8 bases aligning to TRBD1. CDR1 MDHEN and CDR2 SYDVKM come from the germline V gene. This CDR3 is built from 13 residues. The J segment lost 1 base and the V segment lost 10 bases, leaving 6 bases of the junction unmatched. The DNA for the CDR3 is TGTGCCACCCGACAGGGGTCGTCCTACGAGCAGTACTTC. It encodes CATRQGSSYEQYF. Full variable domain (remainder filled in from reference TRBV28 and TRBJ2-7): DVKVTQSSRYLVKRTGEKVFLECVQDMDHENMFWYRQDPGLGLRLIYFSYDVKMKEKGDIPEGYSVSREKKERFSLILESASTNQTSMYLCATRQGSSYEQYFGPGTRLTVT.

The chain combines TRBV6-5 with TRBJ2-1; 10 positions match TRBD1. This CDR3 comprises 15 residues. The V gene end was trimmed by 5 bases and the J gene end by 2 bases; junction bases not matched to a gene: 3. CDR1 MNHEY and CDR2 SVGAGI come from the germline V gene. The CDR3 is CASSGTGAAYNEQFF. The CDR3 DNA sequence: TGTGCCAGCAGTGGGACAGGGGCGGCCTACAATGAGCAGTTCTTC.